A single sample gave rise to the 20 T cell receptor beta chains below, sequenced in a study of blood T cells in healthy people across ages. For the second PCR, which ran for roughly 6 to 12 cycles, a sample-barcoded 5' primer and a J-beta primer mix were used. TCRdb used MiXCR to reprocess the 5' RACE reads, holding one entry per CDR3 protein. This sample yields approximately 730,000 distinct CDR3 sequences, of which more than 40% are seen a single time; around 20% belongs to the top ten. Sequenced sample: blood. Source of these receptors: a woman aged 55-70 years in good health.

The V call is TRBV5-1, the J call TRBJ2-1; 7 nucleotides agree with TRBD1. CDR1 and CDR2 (germline): SGHRS, YFSETQ. The length of the CDR3 is 15 residues. Trimming cost V 0 bases and J 6 bases; bases outside gene matches: 6. CDR3 bases: TGCGCCAGCAGCTTGGGACAGGGAATGGGCAATGAGCAGTTCTTC. This codes for CASSLGQGMGNEQFF.

This chain connects TRBV11-1 to TRBJ1-4; D may be TRBD1 (6 bases). V was clipped by 5 bases and J by 8 bases, with 18 bases between them. CDR1 SGHAT and CDR2 FQDESV come from the germline V gene (reference sequence). The CDR3 runs to 15 residues. The chain's CDR3 is CASSLTSVTGEKLFF. The CDR3 DNA follows: TGTGCCAGCAGCCTTACCTCGGTGACAGGCGAAAAACTGTTTTTT.

This rearrangement joins TRBV20-1 to TRBJ2-1; TRBD2 matches at 8 bases. Germline V CDR1 and CDR2: DFQATT, SNEGSKA (reference sequence). This CDR3 region has 17 residues. J gave up 6 bases and V 0 bases, and 13 bases lay outside the gene matches. CDR3: CSARDRVAGSLSNEQFF. In nucleotides, the CDR3 is TGCAGTGCTAGAGATAGGGTAGCGGGATCCCTCAGCAATGAGCAGTTCTTC.

This sequence joins TRBV5-1 and TRBJ2-1; TRBD2 matches 10 bases. The V gene end was trimmed by 3 bases and the J gene end by 2 bases; junction bases not matched to a gene: 5. The CDR3 is 16 residues long. Germline lookup yields CDR1 SGHRS and CDR2 YFSETQ. CDR3 coding DNA: TGCGCCAGCAGCTCCCTAGCGGGGGCGGCCTACAATGAGCAGTTCTTC. Residues: CASSSLAGAAYNEQFF. Combining the CDR3 with reference TRBV5-1 and TRBJ2-1 gives the whole variable domain KAGVTQTPRYLIKTRGQQVTLSCSPISGHRSVSWYQQTPGQGLQFLFEYFSETQRNKGNFPGRFSGRQFSNSRSEMNVSTLELGDSALYLCASSSLAGAAYNEQFFGPGTRLTVL.

The chain links TRBV25-1 to TRBJ2-1; D is unclear. The CDR3 is made up of 15 amino acids. V was shortened by 4 bases and J by 0 bases, with 10 bases between the two germline ends. The germline gives CDR1 MGHDK, CDR2 SYGVNS. The CDR3 loop reads CASSGAGISYNEQFF. As DNA, the CDR3 is TGTGCCAGCAGTGGGGCCGGTATCTCCTACAATGAGCAGTTCTTC.

This clonotype showed up just a few times. J is TRBJ2-3 and V is TRBV20-1, with D tentatively TRBD2 (5 bases). CDR1 is DFQATT and CDR2 is SNEGSKA in the germline V gene (reference sequence). The length of the CDR3 is 13 residues. In DNA, the CDR3 is TGCAGCCCGACCCGGGAAGGCACAGATACGCAGTATTTT. It encodes CSPTREGTDTQYF.

CDR3 nucleotides: TGCGCCAGCAGCCAAGAAAGCGTGGGACAGAAAGAGACCCAGTACTTC. Protein product: CASSQESVGQKETQYF. The V and J genes are TRBV4-1 and TRBJ2-5, with 7 bases that match TRBD1. The CDR3 sequence is 16 residues long. V lost 0 bases to trimming and J lost 3 bases; unmatched junction nucleotides: 7. CDR1 and CDR2 (germline): MGHRA, YSYEKL.

V gene TRBV6-5 combines with J gene TRBJ2-5; D tentatively reads TRBD1 or TRBD2 (5 bases each). CDR3 length: 15 residues. Trimming stripped 2 bases from V and 2 bases from J, with 12 bases between. Germline CDR1 is MNHEY and CDR2 is SVGAGI. The CDR3 sequence: CASSYMGRVQETQYF. The CDR3 DNA follows: TGTGCCAGCAGTTACATGGGACGGGTTCAAGAGACCCAGTACTTC.

The V call is TRBV18, the J call TRBJ2-3; 13 bases fit TRBD2. Per the germline V gene, CDR1 is KGHSH and CDR2 is LQKENI. J was trimmed by 4 bases and V by 3 bases; bases with no gene match: 19. The CDR3 is 21 amino acids. The CDR3 is CASSPMLQLFTSGRAPDTQYF. As DNA, the CDR3 is TGTGCCAGCTCACCGATGCTTCAATTATTCACTAGCGGGAGGGCCCCAGATACGCAGTATTTT.

The chain carries TRBV20-1 and TRBJ2-7; 16 bases align to TRBD2. Germline V gene data show CDR1 as DFQATT and CDR2 as SNEGSKA (reference sequence). J was trimmed by 7 bases and V by 1 base; bases with no gene match: 10. There are 17 residues in the CDR3. The CDR3 nucleotides are TGCAGTGCTAGAGTGGGACTAGCGGGAGGGGGGTTTGATGAGCAGTACTTC. Translated, it gives CSARVGLAGGGFDEQYF.

The V and J genes are TRBV3-1 and TRBJ2-7; TRBD2 might be the D (6 bases). The CDR3 length is 13 residues. Germline loops: CDR1 LGHDT, CDR2 YNNKEL (reference sequence). Trimming cost V 2 bases and J 3 bases, with 8 bases left between them. The CDR3 protein is CASSQRDFYEQYF. In DNA, the CDR3 is TGTGCCAGCAGCCAACGGGACTTCTACGAGCAGTACTTC.

The chain uses TRBV27 and TRBJ1-2, with 9 bases fitting TRBD1. Unmatched junction bases numbered 8, after V lost 5 bases and J lost 4 bases. CDR1 is MNHEY and CDR2 is SMNVEV in the germline V gene (reference sequence). This CDR3 spans 15 amino acids. The CDR3 bases are TGTGCCAGCAGTAAAACAGGGGGCCCCGGCTATGGCTACACCTTC. Translating it yields CASSKTGGPGYGYTF.

The chain uses TRBV6-6 and TRBJ1-1, with D hard to call. Trimming shortened V by 2 bases and J by 11 bases, and 6 bases separated the two germline ends. This CDR3 contains 10 residues. Germline CDR1 MNHNY, CDR2 SVGAGI (reference sequence). The CDR3, as DNA: TGTGCCAGCAGTTACGAGCCGGCTTTCTTT. It codes for CASSYEPAFF.

Here the CDR3 reads CASSSGQGLGNQPQHF. CDR3 coding DNA: TGTGCCAGCAGCTCTGGACAGGGGCTAGGCAATCAGCCCCAGCATTTT. The chain has TRBV7-2 and TRBJ1-5, with TRBD1 matching over 9 bases. Germline V gene lookup returns CDR1 SGHTA and CDR2 FQGNSA. The CDR3 extends over 16 amino acids. J was trimmed by 2 bases and V by 4 bases; bases with no gene match: 6.

This chain joins TRBV20-1 and TRBJ2-1, with D perhaps TRBD1 (5 bases). There are 14 residues in the CDR3. Germline CDR1 is DFQATT and CDR2 is SNEGSKA (reference sequence). V was clipped by 6 bases and J by 5 bases, with 17 bases between them. CDR3 sequence reads: CSATGVGSDNEQFF. The CDR3 DNA follows: TGCAGTGCAACAGGCGTGGGTTCAGACAATGAGCAGTTCTTC.

This clonotype turned up a few times. The chain recombines TRBV9 with TRBJ2-5, with D possibly TRBD2 on 6 matching bases. Per germline, CDR1 SGDLS and CDR2 YYNGEE. This CDR3 region has 14 residues. With 0 bases removed from V and 5 bases from J, the gap between germline ends came to 11 bases. DNA for the CDR3: TGTGCCAGCAGCGTAGGGAGCGGGTGGGAGACCCAGTACTTC. Its protein product is CASSVGSGWETQYF.

The chain uses TRBV12-3 or TRBV12-4 and TRBJ2-5, with D possibly matching TRBD2 (6 bases). CDR3 length: 14 amino acids. V lost 2 bases and J 11 bases, leaving 18 bases between the germline ends. For the CDR3, the DNA is TGTGCCAGCAGTTTAAGACTAGAAGGCAATGAGCAGTACTTC. Translated: CASSLRLEGNEQYF.

This clonotype was seen more than once but under ten times. V and J are TRBV20-1 and TRBJ1-6; tentative D call: TRBD1 (6 bases). This CDR3 spans 15 amino acids. Trimming took 6 bases from V and 9 from J, leaving 21 bases between them. CDR1 is DFQATT and CDR2 is SNEGSKA in the germline V gene (reference sequence). The CDR3 is CSAPNREDPLSPLHF. DNA for the CDR3: TGCAGTGCCCCGAACAGGGAAGACCCTCTTTCACCCCTCCACTTT.

Comments on this clonotype: This sequence may be a read error, since a much larger clone differs from it by one base. The rearrangement joins TRBV7-3 to TRBJ2-1; 7 positions match TRBD1. CDR3 size: 15 residues. CDR1 is SGHTA, CDR2 FQGTGA, per germline. V lost 5 bases and J lost 13; bases outside the gene matches: 17. CDR3 bases: TGTGCCAGCAGCCAGGGGGTTGGGACAGAAGAGACCCAGTTCTTC. Encoded protein: CASSQGVGTEETQFF.

A remark on this clonotype: Compared with germline, one end of the junction differs, possibly owing to a read error. The gene calls are TRBV12-3 or TRBV12-4 and TRBJ1-2; no reliable D call. CDR3 length: 13 amino acids. In nucleotides, the CDR3 is TGTGCCAGCAGTTTTTTTGTTGGTGATGGCTACATCTTC. Translating it yields CASSFFVGDGYIF.